A few counts support the clone carrying this TCR beta chain. This record belongs to a study of patients and donors after allogeneic stem cell transplantation. TCRdb independently ran MiXCR on the RT-PCR reads; one entry per CDR3 protein. Among roughly 960,000 distinct CDR3 sequences, approximately 18% were seen once, and the ten largest hold 5% to 6.5%. The CDR3 is 14 amino acids. Trimming removed 2 bases from V and 3 bases from J, with 11 bases in between. Germline V lookup: CDR1 SGHTA, CDR2 FQGNSA. This receptor was taken from a human donor who was either an allogeneic HSCT recipient or a stem cell or donor lymphocyte infusion donor (not recorded which). It is not recorded whose cells these are; they may come from a transplant donor. The sequencing input was blood, either unsorted or a sorted T cell fraction (not recorded which). The rearrangement joins TRBV7-2 to TRBJ2-7; the D is unclear. The CDR3 DNA sequence: TGTGCCAGCAGCTTACAAGGTTCCCTCTACGAGCAGTACTTC. Protein product: CASSLQGSLYEQYF.